Below are 30 T cell receptor beta chains sequenced from a single sample in a study of blood T cell repertoires in COVID-19. TCRdb's copy holds only in-frame clones and misses some; the assay was immunoSEQ multiplex PCR. The sample yields about 240,000 clones, about 85% seen once. Sequencing input: peripheral blood. These receptors all come from a woman aged 45-65 years with COVID-19, enrolled during active disease.

V usage is TRBV5-8 and J usage is TRBJ2-1; no firm D call. V was pared by 0 bases and J by 6 bases, with 13 bases between. The CDR3 has 15 residues. CDR1 is SGHTS and CDR2 is YDEGEE in the germline V gene. CDR3 in amino acids: CASSLGLDRSNEQFF. In DNA, the CDR3 is TGTGCCAGCAGCTTGGGGCTAGATCGTTCCAATGAGCAGTTCTTC.

The J gene is TRBJ1-3, the V gene TRBV12-5, with 7 nucleotides matching TRBD1. Germline lookup yields CDR1 LGHNT and CDR2 FRNRAP. CDR3 length: 19 amino acids. V was clipped by 0 bases and J by 4 bases; unmatched bases: 15. The CDR3 DNA is TGTGCTAGTGGTTTGGTACGGGACAGCCCTTCTTGGTCCGGAAACACCATATATTTT. It codes for CASGLVRDSPSWSGNTIYF.

J is TRBJ2-2 and V is TRBV6-5; D gene uncertain. This CDR3 is 15 amino acids long. V was cut by 6 bases and J by 1 base, with 12 bases left in between. Germline CDR1 MNHEY, CDR2 SVGAGI. CDR3 residues: CASSSSRLNTGELFF. In nucleotides, the CDR3 is TGTGCCAGCAGCAGTAGCCGCCTGAACACCGGGGAGCTGTTTTTT.

The chain uses TRBV7-9 and TRBJ1-6; 7 bases align to TRBD1. The CDR3 consists of 14 residues. Looked up from germline, CDR1 is SEHNR and CDR2 is FQNEAQ (reference sequence). With V trimmed by 1 base and J by 9 bases, 3 bases remained unmatched. The CDR3 DNA sequence: TGTGCCAGCAGCTTAGAACAGGGGCTTTCACCCCTCCACTTT. This sequence encodes CASSLEQGLSPLHF.

The chain uses TRBV2 and TRBJ1-6; possible D gene TRBD1, 6 bases. The CDR3 is 14 amino acids. Germline V CDR1 and CDR2: SNHLY, FYNNEI. Trimming pared 8 bases from V and 8 bases from J, leaving 16 bases between. The CDR3 reads CASYGQGIDSPLHF. CDR3 sequence (DNA): TGTGCCAGCTACGGGCAGGGGATCGATTCACCCCTCCACTTT.

The chain links TRBV2 to TRBJ1-6; 7 bases align to TRBD1. The J segment lost 7 bases and the V segment lost 2 bases, leaving 8 bases of the junction unmatched. CDR3 length equals 16 residues. Germline CDR1 and CDR2: SNHLY and FYNNEI. The CDR3 nucleotides are TGTGCCAGCAGTGAACCCCGACAGGGTCCCAATTCACCCCTCCACTTT. It encodes CASSEPRQGPNSPLHF. Using reference TRBV2 and TRBJ1-6 for the parts outside the CDR3, the full variable domain is EPEVTQTPSHQVTQMGQEVILRCVPISNHLYFYWYRQILGQKVEFLVSFYNNEISEKSEIFDDQFSVERPDGSNFTLKIRSTKLEDSAMYFCASSEPRQGPNSPLHFGNGTRLTVT.

Comment on this clone: Distinct nucleotide sequences in the sample also encode this CDR3. This sequence joins TRBV19 and TRBJ1-3; maybe TRBD1 (6 bases). The V gene lost 5 bases and the J gene lost 4 bases, with 12 bases spanning the gap. Germline assignment: CDR1 LNHDA and CDR2 SQIVND (reference sequence). The CDR3 totals 14 residues. The CDR3 DNA reads as TGTGCCAGTAGTCCAACAGGGAGCGGAAACACCATATATTTT. It encodes CASSPTGSGNTIYF.

The sample holds one count of this clone. This chain uses TRBV19 with TRBJ1-4, with 9 bases fitting TRBD1. Losses at the gene ends were 3 bases for V and 5 bases for J; bases not matched to a gene: 1. The CDR3 has 14 amino acids. The germline CDR1 and CDR2 sequences are LNHDA and SQIVND (reference sequence). CDR3 residues: CASSMTGGNEKLFF. CDR3 in DNA: TGTGCCAGTAGTATGACAGGGGGAAATGAAAAACTGTTTTTT.

The gene calls are TRBV7-9 and TRBJ2-1; 7 bases align to TRBD1. CDR1 SEHNR and CDR2 FQNEAQ come from the germline V gene (reference sequence). J gave up 0 bases and V 5 bases, and 7 bases lay outside the gene matches. This CDR3 has 16 residues. For the CDR3, the DNA is TGTGCCAGCAGCGCAAGACAGGGCCTCTCCTACAATGAGCAGTTCTTC. This translates into CASSARQGLSYNEQFF.

This sequence joins TRBV12-5 and TRBJ2-1; D possibly corresponds to TRBD2 (5 bases). Germline V lookup: CDR1 LGHNT, CDR2 FRNRAP. V gave up 0 bases and J gave up 4 bases, with 10 bases separating them. The CDR3 length is 15 residues. CDR3 nucleotide sequence: TGTGCTAGTGGTTTGGTTCCATCGGGGTACAATGAGCAGTTCTTC. Protein: CASGLVPSGYNEQFF.

This chain links TRBV18 with TRBJ1-1, with D uncertain. The CDR3 is 18 residues long. V lost 1 base and J lost 0, with 18 bases in between. Germline V gives CDR1 KGHSH, CDR2 LQKENI. The CDR3 loop is CASSPQRIVWEMNTEAFF. The CDR3 nucleotides are TGTGCCAGCTCACCACAAAGGATAGTTTGGGAGATGAACACTGAAGCTTTCTTT.

The chain joins TRBV19 to TRBJ2-5; 8 bases are a match to TRBD2. This CDR3 has 16 residues. Trimming at V came to 3 bases and at J to 1 base, leaving 7 bases not matched to a gene. From germline, CDR1 is LNHDA and CDR2 SQIVND (reference sequence). As DNA, the CDR3 is TGTGCCAGTAGTATGGCGGGGGGCGCGGTCCAAGAGACCCAGTACTTC. Amino acid sequence: CASSMAGGAVQETQYF. Looking up the rest from reference TRBV19 and TRBJ2-5 gives the full variable domain: DGGITQSPKYLFRKEGQNVTLSCEQNLNHDAMYWYRQDPGQGLRLIYYSQIVNDFQKGDIAEGYSVSREKKESFPLTVTSAQKNPTAFYLCASSMAGGAVQETQYFGPGTRLLVL.

The chain joins TRBV5-6 to TRBJ1-1; D possibly corresponds to TRBD1 (5 bases). V was pared by 1 base and J by 3 bases, with 16 bases between. CDR1 and CDR2 from the germline V gene are SGHDT and YYEEEE. CDR3 length: 16 residues. The chain's CDR3 is CASSLRILTGDTEAFF. CDR3 DNA sequence: TGTGCCAGCAGCTTGAGAATACTCACGGGGGACACTGAAGCTTTCTTT. The variable domain in full, completed from reference TRBV5-6 and TRBJ1-1, reads DAGVTQSPTHLIKTRGQQVTLRCSPKSGHDTVSWYQQALGQGPQFIFQYYEEEERQRGNFPDRFSGHQFPNYSSELNVNALLLGDSALYLCASSLRILTGDTEAFFGQGTRLTVV.

V usage is TRBV12-5 and J usage is TRBJ1-2; maybe TRBD1 (5 bases). Germline V gives CDR1 LGHNT, CDR2 FRNRAP. CDR3 length equals 11 residues. The germline V and J ends were trimmed by 5 bases and 8 bases, with 9 bases remaining between them. The DNA for the CDR3 is TGTGCTAGTGGTCCAGGGAAGGGCTACACCTTC. It is translated as CASGPGKGYTF.

This chain connects TRBV6-6 to TRBJ2-3; 11 positions match TRBD1. The J segment lost 8 bases and the V segment lost 8 bases, leaving 9 bases of the junction unmatched. The CDR3 is made up of 14 amino acids. CDR1 and CDR2 (germline): MNHNY, SVGAGI (reference sequence). CDR3 in amino acids: CASGTGGLLGTQYF. Written as DNA, the CDR3 is TGTGCCAGCGGGACAGGGGGACTCCTAGGTACGCAGTATTTT.

The J gene is TRBJ2-1, the V gene TRBV7-2; 10 positions match TRBD2. The CDR3 is 18 amino acids. V lost 5 bases, J lost 4 bases, and 14 bases stayed unmatched. The germline V gene encodes CDR1 SGHTA and CDR2 FQGNSA. CDR3 region: CASSLGRQLAGRYNEQFF. The DNA of the CDR3 is TGTGCCAGCAGCCTCGGACGGCAACTAGCGGGGAGATACAATGAGCAGTTCTTC.

Notes on this clone: Other nucleotide sequences from this sample produce the same CDR3. This chain joins TRBV12-5 and TRBJ2-3; 15 bases map to TRBD2. Per the germline V gene, CDR1 is LGHNT and CDR2 is FRNRAP. The CDR3 consists of 16 residues. The V and J ends lost 4 bases and 4 bases, in that order; junction bases with no gene match: 3. Written as DNA, the CDR3 is TGTGCTAGTGGTTCAGGACTAGCGGGGGGGGCAGATACGCAGTATTTT. Protein sequence: CASGSGLAGGADTQYF.

This chain connects TRBV7-2 to TRBJ2-7; TRBD2 aligns across 10 bases. This CDR3 contains 16 residues. CDR1 SGHTA and CDR2 FQGNSA come from the germline V gene. With V trimmed by 5 bases and J by 4 bases, 11 bases remained unmatched. The CDR3 DNA reads as TGTGCCAGCAGCCTTTTCTTGGGTAGCGGGGGGTACGAGCAGTACTTC. It codes for CASSLFLGSGGYEQYF.

The V and J genes are TRBV27 and TRBJ1-4, with TRBD1 identical over 10 bases. J gave up 5 bases and V 4 bases, and 7 bases lay outside the gene matches. The CDR3 is made up of 16 amino acids. In germline, CDR1 is MNHEY, CDR2 SMNVEV (reference sequence). Here the CDR3 DNA reads TGTGCCAGCAGTTCATACCCGGGACAGGGGAATGAAAAACTGTTTTTT. Protein: CASSSYPGQGNEKLFF.

The chain uses TRBV5-4 and TRBJ2-5, with D tentatively TRBD2 (5 bases). The CDR3 is 15 amino acids. Trimming pared 4 bases from V and 3 bases from J, leaving 16 bases between. CDR1 is SGHNT, CDR2 YYREEE, per germline (reference sequence). DNA for the CDR3: TGTGCCAGCAGCCTCCGTAGAGGGAGAAAAGAGACCCAGTACTTC. Residues: CASSLRRGRKETQYF.

The rearrangement uses TRBV27 and TRBJ1-6, with 8 positions matching TRBD1. The V and J ends lost 6 bases and 0 bases, in that order; junction bases with no gene match: 4. Germline CDR1 MNHEY, CDR2 SMNVEV (reference sequence). CDR3 length: 16 residues. The CDR3 nucleotides are TGTGCCAGCAGCACAGGGGGAAGCTCCTATAATTCACCCCTCCACTTT. Amino acid sequence: CASSTGGSSYNSPLHF.

This chain links TRBV14 with TRBJ2-3; D may be TRBD2 (5 bases). This CDR3 contains 16 residues. Germline lookup yields CDR1 SGHDN and CDR2 FVKESK. Trimming shortened V by 3 bases and J by 2 bases, and 15 bases separated the two germline ends. The chain's CDR3 is CASSHYRERNTDTQYF. CDR3 in DNA: TGTGCCAGCAGCCATTATAGAGAGCGGAACACAGATACGCAGTATTTT. Looking up the rest from reference TRBV14 and TRBJ2-3 gives the full variable domain: EAGVTQFPSHSVIEKGQTVTLRCDPISGHDNLYWYRRVMGKEIKFLLHFVKESKQDESGMPNNRFLAERTGGTYSTLKVQPAELEDSGVYFCASSHYRERNTDTQYFGPGTRLTVL.

The chain employs TRBV2 and TRBJ1-1; D call uncertain. Germline V lookup: CDR1 SNHLY, CDR2 FYNNEI. The CDR3 is made up of 13 amino acids. V was pared by 4 bases and J by 1 base, with 7 bases between. The CDR3: CASSASRNTEAFF. CDR3 coding DNA: TGTGCCAGCAGTGCCTCCAGGAACACTGAAGCTTTCTTT.

The chain recombines TRBV12-3 or TRBV12-4 with TRBJ1-5, with D uncertain. Between the trimmed V and J ends, which lost 6 bases and 6 bases, there was a span of 12 bases. The CDR3 length is 13 residues. CDR3 sequence: CASRLLPGQPQHF. The CDR3 DNA is TGTGCCAGCAGACTACTTCCGGGTCAGCCCCAGCATTTT.

The J gene is TRBJ1-4, the V gene TRBV12-3 or TRBV12-4, with a weak D call TRBD1 (5 bases). The CDR3 consists of 13 residues. V lost 5 bases to trimming and J lost 5 bases, with 9 bases between them. CDR3 sequence (DNA): TGTGCCAGCAGTGAAGGGGCCAATGAAAAACTGTTTTTT. Translation gives CASSEGANEKLFF.

The chain couples TRBV2 to TRBJ1-4; 9 bases are shared with TRBD1. CDR1 and CDR2 from the germline V gene are SNHLY and FYNNEI. This CDR3 region has 13 residues. With 4 bases clipped from V and 6 bases from J, the junction kept 0 bases outside the gene matches. The DNA of the CDR3 is TGTGCCAGCAGTGGGGACAGGGATGAAAAACTGTTTTTT. As protein: CASSGDRDEKLFF.

The chain employs TRBV5-1 and TRBJ1-3; D not resolved. This CDR3 has 16 residues. V was pared by 3 bases and J by 0 bases, with 13 bases between. The V gene's germline CDR1 is SGHRS and CDR2 YFSETQ. The CDR3: CASSSLGLSSGNTIYF. CDR3 nucleotide sequence: TGCGCCAGCAGCTCCTTAGGACTAAGCTCTGGAAACACCATATATTTT.

Only one count was recorded for this clone. The chain uses TRBV28 and TRBJ2-1, with D possibly being TRBD1 (6 bases). Trimming removed 7 bases at V and 0 bases at J, with 13 bases between. Germline-derived CDR1 and CDR2 are MDHEN and SYDVKM. CDR3 length equals 15 residues. The CDR3, as DNA: TGTGCCAGCAAGGGTGGGGACACCTCCTACAATGAGCAGTTCTTC. Translation: CASKGGDTSYNEQFF. Variable domain in full (rest from reference TRBV28 and TRBJ2-1): DVKVTQSSRYLVKRTGEKVFLECVQDMDHENMFWYRQDPGLGLRLIYFSYDVKMKEKGDIPEGYSVSREKKERFSLILESASTNQTSMYLCASKGGDTSYNEQFFGPGTRLTVL.

This rearrangement joins TRBV27 to TRBJ2-7; weak D call: TRBD1 (5 bases). This CDR3 region has 15 residues. V lost 7 bases and J lost 2, with 18 bases in between. Germline lookup yields CDR1 MNHEY and CDR2 SMNVEV (reference sequence). CDR3 protein: CASTIGEGDPYEQYV. The DNA of the CDR3 is TGTGCCAGCACCATTGGGGAAGGGGATCCCTACGAGCAGTACGTC.

This clone was seen only a few times. The J gene is TRBJ1-2, the V gene TRBV4-1, with 8 nucleotides matching TRBD1. CDR3 length: 13 residues. The germline V gene has CDR1 MGHRA and CDR2 YSYEKL. The V and J ends lost 4 bases and 4 bases, in that order; junction bases with no gene match: 2. CDR3: CASSPDRAYGYTF. DNA for the CDR3: TGCGCCAGCAGCCCGGACAGGGCCTATGGCTACACCTTC.